A selection of T cell receptor beta chains follows, all from one sample in a study of blood T cell repertoires in COVID-19. The repertoire was sequenced with immunoSEQ multiplex PCR; TCRdb's copy has only in-frame clones and lacks some. Of some 220,000 clones in the sample, around 82% were seen once. Material: peripheral blood. The receptors originated from a human donor in a cohort sampled during active COVID-19. Both conserved end residues are part of each CDR3. D genes are given only for firm matches. Only part of the rows carry a size: once, few, many, or a class if the clone is expanded.

.	TRBD1	TRBV18	TRBJ1-1	14	TGTGCCAGCTCACAGGACCAGGGGGACACTGAAGCTTTCTTT	CASSQDQGDTEAFF
.	TRBD1	TRBV9	TRBJ1-6	15	TGTGCCAGCAGCGAATGGGGACAGGGGAATTCACCCCTCCACTTT	CASSEWGQGNSPLHF
.	.	TRBV19	TRBJ1-5	11	TGTGCCGGGGGGGGGCGTCAGCCCCAGCATTTT	CAGGGRQPQHF
.	.	TRBV6-6	TRBJ2-7	14	TGTGCCAGCAGTTACTCAGCCCAATCCTACGAGCAGTACTTC	CASSYSAQSYEQYF
.	.	TRBV5-4	TRBJ1-2	15	TGTGCCAGCAGCTTGGCCGGCAGGGCCTTTAATGGCTACACCTTC	CASSLAGRAFNGYTF
once	TRBD2	TRBV7-9	TRBJ2-1	17	TGTGCCAGCAGCTCCCCCGTGGTTAGCGGGAGTAGTGGTGAGCAGTTCTTC	CASSSPVVSGSSGEQFF
few	.	TRBV27	TRBJ2-1	11	TGTGCCAGCAGGTCGGGGTATGAGCAGTTCTTC	CASRSGYEQFF
.	TRBD1	TRBV18	TRBJ2-3	15	TGTGCCAGCTCACCAAGGGACAGGGCGAGGGATACGCAGTATTTT	CASSPRDRARDTQYF
.	.	TRBV19	TRBJ2-6	14	TGTGCCAGTAGTTTAATCTCTGGGGCCAACGTCCTGACTTTC	CASSLISGANVLTF
once	.	TRBV2	TRBJ1-6	14	TGTGCCAGCAGTAGACAGCGTGGCGATTCACCCCTCCACTTT	CASSRQRGDSPLHF
.	.	TRBV5-1	TRBJ2-7	14	TGCGCCAGCAGCTTGCAGGCAGGGGCCTACGAGCAGTACTTC	CASSLQAGAYEQYF
.	TRBD1	TRBV28	TRBJ1-5	13	TGTGCCAGCTTCGGACAGGTTGGGCAGCCCCAGCATTTT	CASFGQVGQPQHF
.	.	TRBV9	TRBJ1-1	15	TGTGCCAGCAGCGTAGGGGGCTACAGGAACACTGAAGCTTTCTTT	CASSVGGYRNTEAFF
.	TRBD2	TRBV19	TRBJ2-1	15	TGTGCCAGTAGTGGACTAGCGGGGGTTCGCAATGAGCAGTTCTTC	CASSGLAGVRNEQFF
.	TRBD2	TRBV7-2	TRBJ2-3	17	TGTGCCAGCAGCTCACCTAGCGGGGGGTCCGGCACAGATACGCAGTATTTT	CASSSPSGGSGTDTQYF
once	TRBD1	TRBV7-7	TRBJ2-2	15	TGTGCTAGCAGTCCACAGGGGACCCACACCGGGGAGCTGTTTTTT	CASSPQGTHTGELFF
once	.	TRBV7-8	TRBJ2-2	16	TGTGCCAGCAGTCTAAGAGGGTTCGCGAACACCGGGGAGCTGTTTTTT	CASSLRGFANTGELFF
.	TRBD1	TRBV4-3	TRBJ1-1	14	TGCGCCAGCAGCCAACAACAGGGGGAAGTTGAAGCTTTCTTT	CASSQQQGEVEAFF
once	TRBD1	TRBV7-2	TRBJ2-5	18	TGTGCCAGCAGCTTAGGCTATCAGGGGGCTGGGTTGAGAGAGACCCAGTACTTC	CASSLGYQGAGLRETQYF
.	TRBD1	TRBV19	TRBJ2-7	14	TGTGCCAGTAGTATAACAGGGGGCCCCTACGAGCAGTACTTC	CASSITGGPYEQYF
.	TRBD2	TRBV6-2/TRBV6-3	TRBJ2-4	16	TGTGCCAGCAGTTCTCAGGGAGCGGGGGCCGAAAACATTCAGTACTTC	CASSSQGAGAENIQYF
few	.	TRBV4-1	TRBJ2-2	17	TGCGCCAGCAGCCAAGAAGGGTGGCAGGGCGGAACCGGGGAGCTGTTTTTT	CASSQEGWQGGTGELFF